These 25 T cell receptor beta chains originate from one sample sequenced in a study of T cells after yellow fever vaccination. Via MiXCR, TCRdb re-called the 5' RACE reads, giving one row per CDR3 protein. The sample records around 340,000 distinct CDR3 sequences, 8.7% being singletons. The source material was PBMCs, sampled on the day of the first yellow fever vaccination. The receptors here all came from a man aged 18 to 35 who received the YFV17D yellow fever vaccine.

This clonotype showed up just a few times. The chain combines TRBV4-3 with TRBJ1-4; D call uncertain. CDR1 is LGHNA and CDR2 is YSLEER in the germline V gene. The V and J ends lost 0 bases and 6 bases respectively, with 5 bases between them. The CDR3 spans 13 residues. The CDR3 region has the DNA TGCGCCAGCAGCCAAGATACCCATGAAAAACTGTTTTTT. This gives the protein CASSQDTHEKLFF.

V usage is TRBV3-1 and J usage is TRBJ2-7; 9 bases match TRBD1. Trimming took 2 bases from V and 5 from J; bases not matched to a gene: 4. The CDR3 is 14 residues long. Germline values: CDR1 LGHDT, CDR2 YNNKEL (reference sequence). The CDR3 here is CASSQRTGVHEQYF. The CDR3 DNA reads as TGTGCCAGCAGCCAAAGGACAGGGGTCCACGAGCAGTACTTC.

The sample holds a few counts of this clonotype. This chain uses TRBV20-1 with TRBJ2-2; 9 bases are shared with TRBD1. CDR3 size: 14 residues. Germline V gene lookup returns CDR1 DFQATT and CDR2 SNEGSKA (reference sequence). Trimming removed 4 bases from V and 2 bases from J; junction bases left unmatched: 2. The CDR3 region is CSAKQGANTGELFF. In DNA, the CDR3 is TGCAGTGCTAAACAGGGGGCAAACACCGGGGAGCTGTTTTTT.

This clonotype was seen more than once but under ten times. The genes are TRBV7-3 and TRBJ2-2; D is perhaps TRBD1 or TRBD2 (7 bases each). V was trimmed by 5 bases and J by 7 bases, leaving 11 bases between them. The CDR3 length is 13 residues. CDR1 is SGHTA and CDR2 is FQGTGA in the germline V gene. As DNA, the CDR3 is TGTGCCAGCAGCCCCAGGGGGGGCGGGGAGCTGTTTTTT. This translates into CASSPRGGGELFF. Looking up the rest from reference TRBV7-3 and TRBJ2-2 gives the full variable domain: GAGVSQTPSNKVTEKGKYVELRCDPISGHTALYWYRQSLGQGPEFLIYFQGTGAADDSGLPNDRFFAVRPEGSVSTLKIQRTERGDSAVYLCASSPRGGGELFFGEGSRLTVL.

The chain couples TRBV7-8 to TRBJ2-2; 15 nucleotides agree with TRBD2. The V and J ends lost 6 bases and 9 bases, in that order; junction bases with no gene match: 11. Germline values: CDR1 SGHVS, CDR2 FQNEAQ. This CDR3 has 17 residues. The CDR3 spells CASRFWTSGGAVRELFF. Written as DNA, the CDR3 is TGTGCCAGCAGGTTCTGGACTAGCGGGGGGGCCGTACGGGAGCTGTTTTTT.

This clonotype was seen many times. The rearrangement links TRBV5-1 to TRBJ2-7, with D possibly matching TRBD1 (5 bases). V lost 0 bases to trimming and J lost 6 bases, with 10 bases between them. The germline gives CDR1 SGHRS, CDR2 YFSETQ. The CDR3 runs 13 residues. CDR3 loop: CASSLEGTGEQYV. The CDR3 bases are TGCGCCAGCAGCTTGGAGGGTACAGGCGAGCAGTACGTC.

Many counts were recorded for this clonotype. The chain is built from TRBV4-3 and TRBJ2-3, with D uncertain. The CDR3 covers 15 residues. Looked up from germline, CDR1 is LGHNA and CDR2 is YSLEER. V dropped 1 base and J dropped 6 bases, with 14 bases sitting between them. CDR3 DNA sequence: TGCGCCAGCAGCCAAGTCATCGGCACGACGGATACGCAGTATTTT. Translating it yields CASSQVIGTTDTQYF.

V usage is TRBV27 and J usage is TRBJ1-2; TRBD1 aligns across 9 bases. Germline-derived CDR1 and CDR2 are MNHEY and SMNVEV (reference sequence). The CDR3 runs 16 residues. Germline trimming cut 0 bases from V and 8 bases from J; bases unmatched to any gene: 10. The CDR3 region is CASSLSGTGGGNGYTF. The DNA for the CDR3 is TGTGCCAGCAGTTTATCGGGAACAGGGGGCGGGAACGGCTACACCTTC.

There are many counts of this clonotype. The gene calls are TRBV28 and TRBJ2-5, with a tentative D call TRBD2 (7 bases). The germline V and J ends were trimmed by 4 bases and 8 bases, with 23 bases remaining between them. Germline CDR1 is MDHEN and CDR2 is SYDVKM. This CDR3 region has 16 residues. The CDR3 nucleotides are TGTGCCAGCAGTTCCGGGGAGGGGGGGAAGAAGAGAACCCAGTACTTC. Amino acid sequence: CASSSGEGGKKRTQYF. Based on the CDR3 plus reference TRBV28 and TRBJ2-5, the full variable domain is DVKVTQSSRYLVKRTGEKVFLECVQDMDHENMFWYRQDPGLGLRLIYFSYDVKMKEKGDIPEGYSVSREKKERFSLILESASTNQTSMYLCASSSGEGGKKRTQYFGPGTRLLVL.

The genes are TRBV30 and TRBJ2-2; a weak D match, TRBD1 (6 bases). Germline assignment: CDR1 GTSNPN and CDR2 SVGIG (reference sequence). Trimming cost V 3 bases and J 3 bases, with 23 bases left between them. The CDR3 is 18 amino acids. The CDR3 bases are TGTGCCTGGAGGGGAAAGGGACAAAAGCTGGGTTACACCGGGGAGCTGTTTTTT. Translating it yields CAWRGKGQKLGYTGELFF.

This clonotype was detected many times. The CDR3 DNA is TGTGCCAGCAGTTTTGGGAGATACACCGGGGAGCTGTTTTTT. This sequence encodes CASSFGRYTGELFF. The rearrangement uses TRBV12-3 or TRBV12-4 and TRBJ2-2, with D tentatively TRBD2 (5 bases). V lost 3 bases to trimming and J lost 3 bases, with 8 bases between them. The CDR3 runs to 14 residues.

This sequence joins TRBV9 and TRBJ1-6; D uncertain. V lost 3 bases and J 4 bases, leaving 8 bases between the germline ends. The CDR3 runs 14 residues. Germline V CDR1 and CDR2: SGDLS, YYNGEE. Written as DNA, the CDR3 is TGTGCCAGCAGCGAGCAACCTTATAATTCACCCCTCCACTTT. It codes for CASSEQPYNSPLHF.

This clonotype was counted a few times. The chain carries TRBV5-1 and TRBJ1-4; D is undetermined. The CDR3 is 15 amino acids. The germline V and J ends were trimmed by 0 bases and 4 bases, with 10 bases remaining between them. CDR1 SGHRS and CDR2 YFSETQ come from the germline V gene. CDR3 residues: CASSLGLDFNEKLFF. The CDR3 DNA is TGCGCCAGCAGCTTGGGACTGGATTTTAATGAAAAACTGTTTTTT.

The chain is built from TRBV20-1 and TRBJ2-2; D not resolved. The CDR3 has 11 residues. V shed 5 bases and J shed 2 bases, with 3 bases lying between them. The V gene's germline CDR1 is DFQATT and CDR2 SNEGSKA (reference sequence). The CDR3 DNA reads as TGCAGTGCTTATAACACCGGGGAGCTGTTTTTT. Its protein is CSAYNTGELFF.

CDR3 DNA sequence: TGTGCCAGCGGTCCGGGGGGACAAGAGACCCAGTACTTC. This gives the protein CASGPGGQETQYF. This chain joins TRBV6-1 and TRBJ2-5, with 7 bases lining up with TRBD2. V lost 8 bases, J lost 2 bases, and 5 bases stayed unmatched. Germline assignment: CDR1 MNHNS and CDR2 SASEGT. The CDR3 runs to 13 residues.

This clonotype was recorded at least ten times. The chain combines TRBV7-6 with TRBJ2-7; 8 bases map to TRBD1. The junction had 6 bases not matched to a gene; V was cut back by 4 bases and J by 4 bases. CDR3 length: 14 residues. Germline CDR1 is SGHVS and CDR2 is FNYEAQ. The CDR3 DNA is TGTGCCAGCAGCTCGGGGACAGGCCGGTACGAGCAGTACTTC. It is translated as CASSSGTGRYEQYF.

This clonotype was observed a few times. The chain carries TRBV12-3 or TRBV12-4 and TRBJ1-6; no firm D call. The CDR3 covers 13 residues. Deletions cut 4 bases from V and 9 bases from J, with 10 bases between. As DNA, the CDR3 is TGTGCCAGCAGTTCGGGTGGGCTTTCACCCCTCCACTTT. This gives the protein CASSSGGLSPLHF.

This clonotype was found a few times. This chain links TRBV7-2 with TRBJ2-7, with D tentatively TRBD2 (6 bases). Germline V gene lookup returns CDR1 SGHTA and CDR2 FQGNSA. This CDR3 is 14 amino acids long. V lost 4 bases to trimming and J lost 2 bases, with 12 bases between them. CDR3 in amino acids: CASSSDGGPYEQYF. The DNA for the CDR3 is TGTGCCAGCAGCTCAGACGGGGGTCCCTACGAGCAGTACTTC.

This clonotype was seen more than once but under ten times. The chain joins TRBV15 to TRBJ2-3, with 11 nucleotides matching TRBD2. CDR3 length: 17 amino acids. Germline V CDR1 and CDR2: LNHNV, YYDKDF (reference sequence). The V gene end was trimmed by 0 bases and the J gene end by 4 bases; junction bases not matched to a gene: 6. The CDR3 coding sequence is TGTGCCACCAGCAGAGATCGGGGACTAGCGGTTCCAGATACGCAGTATTTT. As protein: CATSRDRGLAVPDTQYF.

This clonotype was detected a few times. This rearrangement joins TRBV6-2 or TRBV6-3 to TRBJ1-1; D not resolved. Trimming shortened V by 2 bases and J by 3 bases, and 13 bases separated the two germline ends. The CDR3 totals 15 residues. Germline assignment: CDR1 MNHEY and CDR2 SVGEGT. The CDR3 is CASSYPWGGDTEAFF. In DNA, the CDR3 is TGTGCCAGCAGTTACCCGTGGGGTGGGGACACTGAAGCTTTCTTT.

This clonotype was detected a few times. The chain employs TRBV4-1 and TRBJ2-2; D is possibly TRBD2 (6 bases). CDR3 size: 15 residues. Germline CDR1 is MGHRA and CDR2 is YSYEKL. V shed 10 bases and J shed 3 bases, with 18 bases lying between them. CDR3 residues: CANPHGGAYTGELFF. For the CDR3, the DNA is TGCGCCAACCCCCACGGAGGGGCCTACACCGGGGAGCTGTTTTTT.

The chain couples TRBV6-5 to TRBJ1-5; 7 bases agree with TRBD1. Germline CDR1 reads MNHEY; CDR2 reads SVGAGI. The CDR3 length is 15 residues. Losses at the gene ends were 4 bases for V and 1 base for J; bases not matched to a gene: 4. CDR3 nucleotide sequence: TGTGCCAGCAGTTTCCAGGGGGAGAGCAATCAGCCCCAGCATTTT. Amino acid sequence: CASSFQGESNQPQHF.

The genes are TRBV3-1 and TRBJ1-3, with 7 positions matching TRBD1. From germline, CDR1 is LGHDT and CDR2 YNNKEL (reference sequence). V shed 3 bases and J 0 bases; nucleotides not matched to a gene: 2. This CDR3 has 15 residues. CDR3 region: CASSQGQTSGNTIYF. The CDR3 nucleotides are TGTGCCAGCAGCCAGGGACAGACCTCTGGAAACACCATATATTTT.

This chain joins TRBV5-1 and TRBJ2-7; 9 bases fit TRBD1. Germline CDR1 and CDR2: SGHRS and YFSETQ. The CDR3 totals 17 residues. The CDR3 DNA reads as TGCGCCAGCAGTTTGGCCCCTAACAGGGGGCTGGTCTACGAGCAGTACGTC. Translation gives CASSLAPNRGLVYEQYV.

This clonotype was detected only a few times. V usage is TRBV12-3 or TRBV12-4 and J usage is TRBJ2-1, with D possibly being TRBD2 (5 bases). The CDR3 is 15 amino acids. Trimming took off 7 bases at V and 4 bases at J, with 17 bases between the two ends. As DNA, the CDR3 is TGTGCCAGCACCTTGCCGGGGAGAACTTACAATGAGCAGTTCTTC. It yields the protein CASTLPGRTYNEQFF.